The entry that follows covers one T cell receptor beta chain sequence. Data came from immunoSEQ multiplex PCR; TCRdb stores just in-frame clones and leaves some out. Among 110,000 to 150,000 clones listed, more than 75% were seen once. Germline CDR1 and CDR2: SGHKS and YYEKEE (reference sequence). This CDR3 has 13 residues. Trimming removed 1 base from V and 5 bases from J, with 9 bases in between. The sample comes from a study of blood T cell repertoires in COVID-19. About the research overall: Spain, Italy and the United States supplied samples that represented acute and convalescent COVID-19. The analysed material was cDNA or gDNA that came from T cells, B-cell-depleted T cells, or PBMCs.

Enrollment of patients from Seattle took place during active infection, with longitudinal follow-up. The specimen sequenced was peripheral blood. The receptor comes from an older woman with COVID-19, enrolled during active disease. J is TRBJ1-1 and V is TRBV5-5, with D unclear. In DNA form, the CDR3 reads TGTGCCAGCAGCTTGTGGGCCTGGACTGAAGCTTTCTTT. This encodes CASSLWAWTEAFF.